This T cell receptor (beta chain) is drawn from a study of response to subunit inactivated influenza vaccine. General study points: Every seasonal influenza vaccination brings in few new T cells, the authors suggested.

Remarks on this clonotype: Its target is unknown.

A single record per CDR3 protein comes from TCRdb applying MiXCR to the RT-PCR reads. The data contain around 540,000 distinct CDR3 sequences, 10% to 15% of them singletons. Trimming removed 0 bases from V and 3 bases from J; junction bases left unmatched: 9. Per the germline V gene, CDR1 is LNHNV and CDR2 is YYDKDF (reference sequence). The CDR3 contains 17 residues. The TCR originated in a man aged 50-59 years who received an inactivated influenza vaccine. Material: PBMCs from blood, obtained on the day of vaccination. The V and J genes are TRBV15 and TRBJ2-3; TRBD2 matches at 7 bases. CDR3 in amino acids: CATSRDLGGSGTDTQYF. The DNA for the CDR3 is TGTGCCACCAGCAGAGATCTTGGCGGGAGCGGTACAGATACGCAGTATTTT. The full variable domain, rest sourced from reference TRBV15 and TRBJ2-3, is DAMVIQNPRYQVTQFGKPVTLSCSQTLNHNVMYWYQQKSSQAPKLLFHYYDKDFNNEADTPDNFQSRRPNTSFCFLDIRSPGLGDTAMYLCATSRDLGGSGTDTQYFGPGTRLTVL.